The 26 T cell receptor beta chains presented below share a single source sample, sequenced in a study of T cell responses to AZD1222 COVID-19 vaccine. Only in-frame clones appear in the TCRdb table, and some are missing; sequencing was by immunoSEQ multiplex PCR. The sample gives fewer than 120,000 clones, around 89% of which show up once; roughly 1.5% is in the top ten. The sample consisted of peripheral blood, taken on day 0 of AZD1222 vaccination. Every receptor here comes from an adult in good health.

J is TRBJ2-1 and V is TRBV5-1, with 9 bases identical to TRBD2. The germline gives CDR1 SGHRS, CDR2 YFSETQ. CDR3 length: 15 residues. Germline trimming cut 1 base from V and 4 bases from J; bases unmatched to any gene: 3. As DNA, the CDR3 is TGCGCCAGCAGCTTGCTGACTAGCGGTTACAATGAGCAGTTCTTC. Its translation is CASSLLTSGYNEQFF.

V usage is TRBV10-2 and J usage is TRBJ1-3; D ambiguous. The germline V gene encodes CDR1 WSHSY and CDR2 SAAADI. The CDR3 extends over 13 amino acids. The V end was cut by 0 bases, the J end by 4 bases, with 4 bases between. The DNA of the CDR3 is TGCGCCAGCAGTGAGTCGTTAGGAAACACCATATATTTT. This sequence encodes CASSESLGNTIYF.

CDR3 bases: TGTGCCAGCAGTACGGGGGCGGGATACGAGCAGTACTTC. Its protein is CASSTGAGYEQYF. The chain has TRBV6-4 and TRBJ2-7; D is perhaps TRBD1 or TRBD2 (6 bases each). The CDR3 totals 13 residues. The germline gives CDR1 MRHNA, CDR2 SNTAGT. V lost 5 bases and J lost 4, with 12 bases in between.

DNA of the CDR3: TGTGCCAGCAGCCAAGTTGTGTCAACTAATGAAAAACTGTTTTTT. Protein: CASSQVVSTNEKLFF. The rearrangement uses TRBV3-1 (or the pseudogene TRBV3-2) and TRBJ1-4; D gene uncertain. V lost 1 base, J lost 0 bases, and 6 bases lay in between. Germline V gives CDR1 LGHDT, CDR2 YNNKEL (reference sequence). This CDR3 has 15 residues.

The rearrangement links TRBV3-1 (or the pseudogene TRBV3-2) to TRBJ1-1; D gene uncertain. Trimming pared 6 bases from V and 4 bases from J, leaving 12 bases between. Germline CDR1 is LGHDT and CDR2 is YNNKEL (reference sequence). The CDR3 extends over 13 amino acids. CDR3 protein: CASRTGGGTEAFF. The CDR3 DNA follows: TGTGCCAGCAGAACGGGCGGTGGCACTGAAGCTTTCTTT.

For the CDR3, the DNA is TGCGCCAGCAGCCAAGATCCAGCAGGGACTCAGCCCCAGCATTTT. Translated: CASSQDPAGTQPQHF. V is TRBV4-1 and J is TRBJ1-5, with D possibly matching TRBD1 (5 bases). The germline CDR1 and CDR2 sequences are MGHRA and YSYEKL. The CDR3 covers 15 residues. V was clipped by 0 bases and J by 6 bases, with 12 bases between them.

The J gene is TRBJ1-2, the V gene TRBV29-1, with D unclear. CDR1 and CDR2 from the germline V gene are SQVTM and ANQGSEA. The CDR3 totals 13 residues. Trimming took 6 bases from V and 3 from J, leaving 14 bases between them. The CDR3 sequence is CSVPEGPYYGYTF. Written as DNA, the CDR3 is TGCAGCGTCCCTGAGGGCCCATACTATGGCTACACCTTC.

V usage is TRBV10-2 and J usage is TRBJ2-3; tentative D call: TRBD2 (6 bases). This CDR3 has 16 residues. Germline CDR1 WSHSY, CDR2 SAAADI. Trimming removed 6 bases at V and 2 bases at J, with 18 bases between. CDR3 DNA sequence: TGCGCCAGCAGGGGAGCCGGGACTGCCAACACAGATACGCAGTATTTT. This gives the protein CASRGAGTANTDTQYF.

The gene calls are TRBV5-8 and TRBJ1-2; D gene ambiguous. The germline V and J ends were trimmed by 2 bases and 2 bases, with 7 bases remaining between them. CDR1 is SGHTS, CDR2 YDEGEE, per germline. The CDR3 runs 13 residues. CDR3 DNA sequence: TGTGCCAGCAGCTTAGGGTACAACTATGGCTACACCTTC. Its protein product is CASSLGYNYGYTF.

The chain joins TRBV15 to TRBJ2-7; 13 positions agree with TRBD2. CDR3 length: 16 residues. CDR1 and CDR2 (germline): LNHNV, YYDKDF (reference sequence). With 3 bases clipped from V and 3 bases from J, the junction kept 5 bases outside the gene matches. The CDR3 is CATSSPGLAGIYEQYF. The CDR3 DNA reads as TGTGCCACCAGCAGTCCGGGACTAGCGGGAATCTACGAGCAGTACTTC.

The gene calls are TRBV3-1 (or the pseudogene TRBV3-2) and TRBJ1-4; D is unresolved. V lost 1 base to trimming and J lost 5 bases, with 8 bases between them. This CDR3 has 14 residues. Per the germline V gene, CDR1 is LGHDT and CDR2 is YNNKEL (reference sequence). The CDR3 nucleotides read TGTGCCAGCAGCCAAGCACCGAGGAATGAAAAACTGTTTTTT. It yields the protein CASSQAPRNEKLFF.

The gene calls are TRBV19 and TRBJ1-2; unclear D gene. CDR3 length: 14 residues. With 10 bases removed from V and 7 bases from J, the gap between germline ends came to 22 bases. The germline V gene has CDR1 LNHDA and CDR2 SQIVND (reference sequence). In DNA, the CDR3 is TGTGCCACAACCCACACGGGCGGGGTCGGTGGCTACACCTTC. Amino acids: CATTHTGGVGGYTF.

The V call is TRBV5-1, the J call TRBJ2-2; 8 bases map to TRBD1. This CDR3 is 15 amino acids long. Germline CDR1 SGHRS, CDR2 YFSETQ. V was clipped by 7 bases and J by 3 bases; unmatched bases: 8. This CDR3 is CASGPGQEYTGELFF. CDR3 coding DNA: TGCGCCAGCGGCCCGGGACAGGAGTACACCGGGGAGCTGTTTTTT.

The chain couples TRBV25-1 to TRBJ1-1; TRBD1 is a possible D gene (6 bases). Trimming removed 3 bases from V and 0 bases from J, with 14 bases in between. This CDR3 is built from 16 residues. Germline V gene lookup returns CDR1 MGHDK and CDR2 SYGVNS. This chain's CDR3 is CASSEARTALNTEAFF. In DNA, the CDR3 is TGTGCCAGCAGTGAGGCGAGGACAGCTCTGAACACTGAAGCTTTCTTT.

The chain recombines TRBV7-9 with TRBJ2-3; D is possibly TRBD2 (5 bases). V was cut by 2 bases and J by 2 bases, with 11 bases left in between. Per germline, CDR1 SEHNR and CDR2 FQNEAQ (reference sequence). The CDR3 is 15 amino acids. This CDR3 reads CASSLFGGTTDTQYF. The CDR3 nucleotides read TGTGCCAGCAGCTTATTTGGAGGTACCACAGATACGCAGTATTTT.

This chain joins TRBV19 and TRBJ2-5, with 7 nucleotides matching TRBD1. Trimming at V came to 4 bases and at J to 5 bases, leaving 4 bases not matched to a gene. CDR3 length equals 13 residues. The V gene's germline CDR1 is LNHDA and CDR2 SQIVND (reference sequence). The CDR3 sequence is CASSRDSHETQYF. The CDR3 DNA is TGTGCCAGTAGTAGGGACAGCCATGAGACCCAGTACTTC.

The DNA of the CDR3 is TGTGCCTGGAAGACAGGGGGCAGGGTGAACACTGAAGCTTTCTTT. This translates into CAWKTGGRVNTEAFF. This chain uses TRBV30 with TRBJ1-1; the match to TRBD1 covers 10 bases. With 4 bases clipped from V and 0 bases from J, the junction kept 5 bases outside the gene matches. This CDR3 has 15 residues. CDR1 is GTSNPN and CDR2 is SVGIG in the germline V gene (reference sequence).

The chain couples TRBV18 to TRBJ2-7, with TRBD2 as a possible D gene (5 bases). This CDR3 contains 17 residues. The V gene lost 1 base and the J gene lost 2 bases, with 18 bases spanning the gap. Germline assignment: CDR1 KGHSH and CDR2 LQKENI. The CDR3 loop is CASSPRGEVKLTYEQYF. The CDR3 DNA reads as TGTGCCAGCTCACCACGGGGAGAAGTGAAATTAACCTACGAGCAGTACTTC.

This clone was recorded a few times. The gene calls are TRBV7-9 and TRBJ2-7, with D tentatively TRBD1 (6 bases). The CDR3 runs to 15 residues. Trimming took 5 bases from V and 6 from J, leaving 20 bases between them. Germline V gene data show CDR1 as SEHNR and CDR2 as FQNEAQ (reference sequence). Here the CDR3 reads CASSPAQGATGEQYF. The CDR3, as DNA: TGTGCCAGCAGCCCAGCACAGGGAGCGACTGGCGAGCAGTACTTC.

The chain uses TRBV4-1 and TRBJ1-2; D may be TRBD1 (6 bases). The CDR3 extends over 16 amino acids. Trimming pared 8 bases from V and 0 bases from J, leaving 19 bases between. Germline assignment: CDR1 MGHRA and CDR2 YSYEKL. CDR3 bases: TGCGCCAGCTCAAAACCCGGACAGAGAGCTAACTATGGCTACACCTTC. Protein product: CASSKPGQRANYGYTF.

CDR3 region: CASSPGTGPQAGELFF. For the CDR3, the DNA is TGTGCCAGCTCACCGGGGACAGGGCCTCAGGCCGGGGAGCTGTTTTTT. The chain couples TRBV18 to TRBJ2-2, with TRBD1 identical over 9 bases. With V trimmed by 3 bases and J by 6 bases, 8 bases remained unmatched. The CDR3 has 16 residues. Germline CDR1 reads KGHSH; CDR2 reads LQKENI. The variable domain in full, completed from reference TRBV18 and TRBJ2-2, reads NAGVMQNPRHLVRRRGQEARLRCSPMKGHSHVYWYRQLPEEGLKFMVYLQKENIIDESGMPKERFSAEFPKEGPSILRIQQVVRGDSAAYFCASSPGTGPQAGELFFGEGSRLTVL.

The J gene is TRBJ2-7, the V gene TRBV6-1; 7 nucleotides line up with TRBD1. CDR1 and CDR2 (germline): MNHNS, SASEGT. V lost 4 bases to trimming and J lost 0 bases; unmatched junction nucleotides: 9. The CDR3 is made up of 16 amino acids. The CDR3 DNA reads TGTGCCAGCAGTGGGTTAACAGGGGCCCCCTCCTACGAGCAGTACTTC. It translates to CASSGLTGAPSYEQYF.

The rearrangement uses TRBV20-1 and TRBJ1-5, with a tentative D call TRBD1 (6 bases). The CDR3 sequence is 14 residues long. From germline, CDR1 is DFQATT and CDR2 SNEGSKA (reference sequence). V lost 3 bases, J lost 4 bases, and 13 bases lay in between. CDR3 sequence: CSASWFQGNQPQHF. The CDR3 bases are TGCAGTGCTAGTTGGTTCCAGGGGAATCAGCCCCAGCATTTT.

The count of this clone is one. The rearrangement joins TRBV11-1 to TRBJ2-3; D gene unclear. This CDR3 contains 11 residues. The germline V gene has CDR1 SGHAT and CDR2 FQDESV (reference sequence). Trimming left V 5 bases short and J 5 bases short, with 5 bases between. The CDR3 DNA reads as TGTGCCAGCAGCCAGGTAGATACGCAGTATTTT. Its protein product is CASSQVDTQYF.

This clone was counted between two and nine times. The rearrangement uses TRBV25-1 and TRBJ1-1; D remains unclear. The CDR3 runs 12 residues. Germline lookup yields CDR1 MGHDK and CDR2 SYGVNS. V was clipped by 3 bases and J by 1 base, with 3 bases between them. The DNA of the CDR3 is TGTGCCAGCAGTGACCCGAACACTGAAGCTTTCTTT. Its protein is CASSDPNTEAFF.

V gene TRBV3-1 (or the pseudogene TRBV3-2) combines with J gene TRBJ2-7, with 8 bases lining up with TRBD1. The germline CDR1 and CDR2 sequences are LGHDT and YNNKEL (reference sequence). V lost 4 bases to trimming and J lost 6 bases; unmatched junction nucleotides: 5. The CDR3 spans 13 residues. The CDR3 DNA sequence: TGTGCCAGCAGCCTGGGACAGGCTGTCGAGCAGTACTTC. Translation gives CASSLGQAVEQYF.